The source of this TCR beta chain is a study of OX40 agonist ivuxolimab in advanced cancers. Profiled with immunoSEQ multiplex PCR; TCRdb holds only in-frame clones, not every one. The sample shows around 81,000 clones, around 84% of them seen only once. CDR3 length: 14 amino acids. V gave up 6 bases and J gave up 4 bases, with 12 bases separating them. CDR1 SGHVS and CDR2 FNYEAQ come from the germline V gene. The sequence was obtained from an adult with an advanced solid tumor such as melanoma, head and neck, liver or kidney cancer. Material: CD4+ or CD8+ T cells sorted from blood, obtained in a trial of the OX40 agonist ivuxolimab. The V call is TRBV7-6, the J call TRBJ2-2; the D gene is possibly TRBD2 (5 bases). The CDR3 coding sequence is TGTGCCAGCAGTTCGGACTGGAGCACCGGGGAGCTGTTTTTT. Protein: CASSSDWSTGELFF.